This T cell receptor beta chain was found in a study of technical replicates of blood from a few donors. TCRdb's table, derived via immunoSEQ multiplex PCR, lists solely in-frame clones and lacks some. The sample includes roughly 100,000 clones, 90% to 96% of them seen just once. The CDR3 totals 13 residues. Germline V CDR1 and CDR2: MNHEY, SMNVEV (reference sequence). The ends lost 7 bases at V and 9 bases at J; junction bases unmatched: 5. This receptor was taken from a human donor in good health. The sequencing sample was made of T cells isolated from PBMCs. The chain couples TRBV27 to TRBJ2-1; 11 nucleotides line up with TRBD2. The chain's CDR3 is CASTPTSGTEQFF. The DNA of the CDR3 is TGTGCCAGCACCCCGACTAGCGGGACTGAGCAGTTCTTC.